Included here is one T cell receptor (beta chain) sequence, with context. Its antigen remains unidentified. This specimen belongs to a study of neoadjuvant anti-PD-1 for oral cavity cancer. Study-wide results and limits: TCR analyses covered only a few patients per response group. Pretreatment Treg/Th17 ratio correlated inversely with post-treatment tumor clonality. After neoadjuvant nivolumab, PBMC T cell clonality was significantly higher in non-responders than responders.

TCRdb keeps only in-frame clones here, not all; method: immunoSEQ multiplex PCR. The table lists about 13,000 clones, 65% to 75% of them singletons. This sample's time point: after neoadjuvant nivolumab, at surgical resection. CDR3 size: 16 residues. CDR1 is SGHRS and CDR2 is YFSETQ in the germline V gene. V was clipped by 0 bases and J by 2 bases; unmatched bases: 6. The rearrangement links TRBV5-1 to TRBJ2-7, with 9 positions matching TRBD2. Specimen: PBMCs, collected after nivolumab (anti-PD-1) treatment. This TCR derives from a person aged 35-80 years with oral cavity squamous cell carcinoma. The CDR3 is CASSLGPAGGPYEQYF. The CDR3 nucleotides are TGCGCCAGCAGCTTGGGGCCAGCGGGAGGCCCCTACGAGCAGTACTTC.